Shown below are 22 T cell receptor beta chains from a single sample sequenced in a study of T cells expressing NK-cell markers. TCRdb reanalyzed the 5' RACE reads, giving one entry per CDR3 protein sequence and no DNA. The table for this sample gives 350,000 to 450,000 distinct CDR3 sequences. Sequences were obtained from blood T cells: a sorted CD56 or NKG2C T cell subset, CD4+ or CD8+ T cells, or bulk PBMC T cells (not recorded which). Source of these receptors: a man aged 18-75 years in good health.

V and J are TRBV10-3 and TRBJ1-1. The CDR3 spans 12 residues. CDR1 and CDR2 from the germline V gene are ENHRY and SYGVKD. The CDR3 spells CAISEHDSEAFF.

This chain joins TRBV6-1 and TRBJ2-7; TCRdb gives TRBD1 as the D gene, but with no DNA this cannot be confirmed. The CDR3 has 14 amino acids. Looked up from germline, CDR1 is MNHNS and CDR2 is SASEGT. CDR3 loop: CASRTGGTAYEQYF.

The gene calls are TRBV20-1 and TRBJ2-1; the TCRdb D gene call, TRBD2, has no DNA to confirm it. From germline, CDR1 is DFQATT and CDR2 SNEGSKA (reference sequence). CDR3 size: 15 residues. The CDR3 sequence is CSARDQQRGANEQFF.

The genes are TRBV18 and TRBJ2-5; TCRdb's D call of TRBD2 is untestable without DNA. The CDR3 has 17 residues. Germline CDR1 KGHSH, CDR2 LQKENI. The CDR3 here is CASSRTPPLAGQETQYF.

This chain connects TRBV20-1 to TRBJ2-1; TCRdb's D call of TRBD2 is untestable without DNA. From germline, CDR1 is DFQATT and CDR2 SNEGSKA (reference sequence). This CDR3 region has 14 residues. CDR3 residues: CSARRTSYYNEQFF.

The J gene is TRBJ1-2, the V gene TRBV4-2. From germline, CDR1 is LGHNA and CDR2 YNFKEQ. The CDR3 contains 16 residues. Here the CDR3 reads CASSRKIEIEVYGYTF.

The CDR3 sequence is CASSQPRGLRTDTQYF. The V and J genes are TRBV11-1 and TRBJ2-3; TCRdb returns TRBD1, unconfirmable since there is no DNA. This CDR3 comprises 16 residues. Looked up from germline, CDR1 is SGHAT and CDR2 is FQDESV (reference sequence).

The genes are TRBV27 and TRBJ2-3. The CDR3 spans 16 residues. Per germline, CDR1 MNHEY and CDR2 SMNVEV (reference sequence). The CDR3 protein is CASSLRSAYSRDTQYF.

The chain links TRBV5-5 to TRBJ1-4; TCRdb returns TRBD1, unconfirmable since there is no DNA. CDR1 is SGHKS, CDR2 YYEKEE, per germline (reference sequence). This CDR3 is built from 15 residues. CDR3 region: CASSITGATNEKLFF.

The V gene is TRBV4-1, the J gene TRBJ2-5; TCRdb's D call of TRBD1 is untestable without DNA. Germline assignment: CDR1 MGHRA and CDR2 YSYEKL. The CDR3 contains 13 residues. Here the CDR3 reads CASSQGAGTQAHF.

The chain links TRBV27 to TRBJ2-1; TCRdb calls TRBD2, which cannot be checked without DNA. The CDR3 is 15 amino acids. Germline values: CDR1 MNHEY, CDR2 SMNVEV (reference sequence). The CDR3 spells CASRGISGGYNEQFF.

The chain has TRBV7-2 and TRBJ2-5; the TCRdb call, TRBD2, lacks DNA for checking. Germline values: CDR1 SGHTA, CDR2 FQGNSA. The CDR3 consists of 13 residues. CDR3 residues: CASSLWASETQYF.

The V and J genes are TRBV28 and TRBJ1-4; TCRdb proposes TRBD1, but this gene call is untestable without DNA. This CDR3 comprises 15 residues. Germline CDR1 reads MDHEN; CDR2 reads SYDVKM. The CDR3 here is CASSLQGYYNEKLFF.

V and J are TRBV15 and TRBJ1-5; the TRBD1 assignment by TCRdb is unverifiable without DNA. Germline V gene data show CDR1 as LNHNV and CDR2 as YYDKDF (reference sequence). The CDR3 consists of 16 residues. CDR3 amino acids: CATSRGGTGINQPQHF. Supplemented by reference TRBV15 and TRBJ1-5, the full variable domain reads DAMVIQNPRYQVTQFGKPVTLSCSQTLNHNVMYWYQQKSSQAPKLLFHYYDKDFNNEADTPDNFQSRRPNTSFCFLDIRSPGLGDTAMYLCATSRGGTGINQPQHFGDGTRLSIL.

The chain links TRBV5-1 to TRBJ2-2; TCRdb proposes TRBD1, but this gene call is untestable without DNA. The CDR3 has 15 amino acids. The germline gives CDR1 SGHRS, CDR2 YFSETQ. The CDR3 loop reads CASSGMTGGNGELFF.

V is TRBV19 and J is TRBJ2-2. Germline loops: CDR1 LNHDA, CDR2 SQIVND (reference sequence). The CDR3 has 12 residues. CDR3 protein: CASRSTAGELFF.

The genes are TRBV5-8 and TRBJ2-3; lacking DNA, the TRBD2 call made by TCRdb goes unchecked. The CDR3 runs to 17 residues. Germline CDR1 is SGHTS and CDR2 is YDEGEE. The CDR3 loop is CASSRPLAGSRTDTQYF.

The chain carries TRBV9 and TRBJ1-2; with no DNA, the TCRdb D assignment of TRBD1 cannot be verified. CDR1 and CDR2 from the germline V gene are SGDLS and YYNGEE. The CDR3 loop spans 14 amino acids. CDR3 sequence reads: CASSPQGFGYGYTF.

This chain uses TRBV5-1 with TRBJ2-1. CDR3 length equals 13 residues. Germline CDR1 and CDR2: SGHRS and YFSETQ. The CDR3 spells CASSQMTSNEQFF.

The rearrangement joins TRBV2 to TRBJ2-2; TCRdb's D call, TRBD2, is unchecked because there is no DNA. Germline CDR1 and CDR2: SNHLY and FYNNEI. There are 16 residues in the CDR3. CDR3 in amino acids: CASSVGARTESGELFF.

V and J are TRBV10-3 and TRBJ2-3; TCRdb's D call, TRBD2, is unchecked because there is no DNA. Germline V gene lookup returns CDR1 ENHRY and CDR2 SYGVKD. This CDR3 region has 14 residues. The CDR3: CAISTGLGTDTQYF.

The gene calls are TRBV24-1 and TRBJ1-2. The CDR3 contains 14 residues. Germline lookup yields CDR1 KGHDR and CDR2 SFDVKD. CDR3 protein: CATSSRVANYGYTF.